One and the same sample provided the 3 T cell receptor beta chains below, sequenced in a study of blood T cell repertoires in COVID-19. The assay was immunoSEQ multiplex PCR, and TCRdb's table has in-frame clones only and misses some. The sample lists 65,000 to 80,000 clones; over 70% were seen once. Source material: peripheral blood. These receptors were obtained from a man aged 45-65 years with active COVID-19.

CDR3 protein: CASGSGRAGETQYF. In nucleotides, the CDR3 is TGTGCCAGCGGAAGCGGGAGGGCCGGGGAGACCCAGTACTTC. This sequence joins TRBV2 and TRBJ2-5, with 10 nucleotides matching TRBD2. The trim removed 8 bases at V and 5 bases at J, leaving 8 bases unmatched. CDR1 is SNHLY, CDR2 FYNNEI, per germline. This CDR3 region has 14 residues.

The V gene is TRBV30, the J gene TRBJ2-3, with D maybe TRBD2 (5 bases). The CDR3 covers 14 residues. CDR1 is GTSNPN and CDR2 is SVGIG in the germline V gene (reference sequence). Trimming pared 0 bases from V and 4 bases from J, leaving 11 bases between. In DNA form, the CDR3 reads TGTGCCTGGAGTGTTCGGGCCGGGGCAGATACGCAGTATTTT. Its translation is CAWSVRAGADTQYF.

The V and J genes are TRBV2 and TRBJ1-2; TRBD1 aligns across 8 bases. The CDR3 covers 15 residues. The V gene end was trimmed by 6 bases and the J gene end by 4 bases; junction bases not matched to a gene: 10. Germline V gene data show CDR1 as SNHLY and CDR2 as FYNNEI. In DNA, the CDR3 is TGTGCCAGCAGAGGGGACAGGACCGACGGCTATGGCTACACCTTC. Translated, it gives CASRGDRTDGYGYTF.